This T cell receptor (beta chain) originates from a study of cytomegalovirus exposure and HLA in healthy donors. Study background: Tens of millions of unique TCRs from HLA-typed donors made up an early data release. Among the approximately 400 donors who were genotyped, approximately 76% fell in the genetic ancestry cluster that is associated with self-reported Caucasian donors.

Vbeta (60) and Jbeta (13) primers were used in the PCR. The repertoire was sequenced with immunoSEQ multiplex PCR; TCRdb's copy has only in-frame clones and lacks some. The profile shows some 180,000 clones, around 80% of them singletons. Per germline, CDR1 MNHNS and CDR2 SASEGT. The CDR3 contains 14 residues. V shed 3 bases and J shed 0 bases, with 6 bases lying between them. On this clone: Antigen specificity is unknown. This sample also contains other DNA sequences that code for the same CDR3.

General study points: Common viral pathogens were later found to be apparently linked to several of the most significant clusters. Most TCR sequences were uncommon, yet certain public TCRs appeared in many donors.

The specimen was PBMCs. The chain carries TRBV6-1 and TRBJ1-3; D unclear. The receptor was derived from a male donor in good health and CMV-seronegative. CDR3 coding DNA: TGTGCCAGCAGTGAGCTGAGCTCTGGAAACACCATATATTTT. This sequence encodes CASSELSSGNTIYF.